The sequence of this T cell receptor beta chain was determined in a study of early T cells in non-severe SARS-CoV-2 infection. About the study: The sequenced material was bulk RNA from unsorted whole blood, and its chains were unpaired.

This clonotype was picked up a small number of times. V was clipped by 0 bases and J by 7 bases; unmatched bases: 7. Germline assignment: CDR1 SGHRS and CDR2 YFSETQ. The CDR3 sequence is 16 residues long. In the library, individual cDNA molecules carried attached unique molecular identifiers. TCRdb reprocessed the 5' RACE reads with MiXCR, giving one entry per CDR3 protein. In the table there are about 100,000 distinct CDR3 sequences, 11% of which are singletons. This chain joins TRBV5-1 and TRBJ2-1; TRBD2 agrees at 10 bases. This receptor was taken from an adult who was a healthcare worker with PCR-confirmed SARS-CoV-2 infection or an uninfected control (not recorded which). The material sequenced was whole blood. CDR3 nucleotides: TGCGCCAGCAGCTTGGAAGCGGGAGGGCAGATTAATGAGCAGTTCTTC. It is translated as CASSLEAGGQINEQFF.